The present TCR beta chain was sequenced within a study of early T cells in non-severe SARS-CoV-2 infection. CDR3 length: 13 residues. CDR1 and CDR2 (germline): GTSNPN, SVGIG (reference sequence). The ends were cut back, 0 bases at V and 5 bases at J, with 8 bases in the middle. Separate cDNA molecules each had unique molecular identifiers attached to them. TCRdb re-derived calls from the 5' RACE reads in MiXCR, one entry per CDR3 protein. The table has some 80,000 distinct CDR3 sequences, roughly 15% seen once; the top ten hold about 1.4%. Material for sequencing was whole blood. The chain uses TRBV30 and TRBJ1-5; D is ambiguous. The receptor comes from an adult who was a healthcare worker with PCR-confirmed SARS-CoV-2 infection or an uninfected control (not recorded which). CDR3 coding DNA: TGTGCCTGGAGTGTTGGAGGGCATCAGCCCCAGCATTTT. It yields the protein CAWSVGGHQPQHF.